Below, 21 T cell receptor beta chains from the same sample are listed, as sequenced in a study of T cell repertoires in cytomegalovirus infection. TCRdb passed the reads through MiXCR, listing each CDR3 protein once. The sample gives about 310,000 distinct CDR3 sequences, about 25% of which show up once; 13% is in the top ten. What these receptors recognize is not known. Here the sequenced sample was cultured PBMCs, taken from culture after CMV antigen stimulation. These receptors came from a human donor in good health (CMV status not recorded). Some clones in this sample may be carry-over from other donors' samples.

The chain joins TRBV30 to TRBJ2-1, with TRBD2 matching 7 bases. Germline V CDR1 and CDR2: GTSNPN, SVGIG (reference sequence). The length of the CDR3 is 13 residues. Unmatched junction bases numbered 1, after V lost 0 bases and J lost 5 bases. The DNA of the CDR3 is TGTGCCTGGAGTGTTGGACTAGACAATGAGCAGTTCTTC. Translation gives CAWSVGLDNEQFF.

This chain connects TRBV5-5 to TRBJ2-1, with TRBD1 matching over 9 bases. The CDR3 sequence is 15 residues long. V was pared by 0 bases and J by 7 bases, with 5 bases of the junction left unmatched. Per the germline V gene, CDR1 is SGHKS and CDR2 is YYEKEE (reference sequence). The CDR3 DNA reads TGTGCCAGCAGCTTGGCAGGACAGGGGAGGAATGAGCAGTTCTTC. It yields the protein CASSLAGQGRNEQFF. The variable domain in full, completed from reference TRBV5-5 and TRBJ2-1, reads DAGVTQSPTHLIKTRGQQVTLRCSPISGHKSVSWYQQVLGQGPQFIFQYYEKEERGRGNFPDRFSARQFPNYSSELNVNALLLGDSALYLCASSLAGQGRNEQFFGPGTRLTVL.

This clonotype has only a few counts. In nucleotides, the CDR3 is TGTGCCAGCAGCGGCAAGGACGGCTACAACTACAATGAGCAGTTCTTC. Translating gives CASSGKDGYNYNEQFF. The chain recombines TRBV9 with TRBJ2-1, with D uncertain. V was pared by 3 bases and J by 3 bases, with 16 bases between. Germline CDR1 reads SGDLS; CDR2 reads YYNGEE. The CDR3 runs to 16 residues.

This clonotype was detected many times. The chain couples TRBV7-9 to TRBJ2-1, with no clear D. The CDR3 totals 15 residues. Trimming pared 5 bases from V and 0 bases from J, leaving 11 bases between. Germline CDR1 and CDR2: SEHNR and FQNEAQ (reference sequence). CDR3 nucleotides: TGTGCCAGCAGCCCCGGGCTGGCCTCCTACAATGAGCAGTTCTTC. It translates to CASSPGLASYNEQFF.

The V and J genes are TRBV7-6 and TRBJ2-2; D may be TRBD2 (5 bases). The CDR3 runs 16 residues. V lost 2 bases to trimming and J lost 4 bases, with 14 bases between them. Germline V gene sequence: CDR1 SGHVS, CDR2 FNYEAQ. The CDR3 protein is CASSLLEAGTTGELFF. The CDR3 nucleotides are TGTGCCAGCAGCTTACTGGAGGCAGGCACCACCGGGGAGCTGTTTTTT.

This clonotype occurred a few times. CDR3 DNA: TGTGCCATCGCTGAAAGCGTGCGTACGCAGTATTTT. It yields the protein CAIAESVRTQYF. This chain joins TRBV6-1 and TRBJ2-3; D call uncertain. V was pared by 10 bases and J by 8 bases, with 16 bases between. The CDR3 is 12 amino acids. From germline, CDR1 is MNHNS and CDR2 SASEGT.

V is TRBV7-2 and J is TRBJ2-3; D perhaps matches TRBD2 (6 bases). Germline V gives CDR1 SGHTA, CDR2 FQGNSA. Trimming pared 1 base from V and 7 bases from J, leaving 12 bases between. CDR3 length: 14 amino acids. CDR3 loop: CASSLGIGGYTQYF. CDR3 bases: TGTGCCAGCAGCTTAGGGATTGGGGGGTATACGCAGTATTTT.

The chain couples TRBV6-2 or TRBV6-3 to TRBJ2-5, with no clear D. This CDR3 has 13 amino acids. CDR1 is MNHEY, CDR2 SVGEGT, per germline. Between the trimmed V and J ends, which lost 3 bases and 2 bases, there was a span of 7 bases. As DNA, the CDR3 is TGTGCCAGCAGTTATGCCGATCAAGAGACCCAGTACTTC. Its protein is CASSYADQETQYF.

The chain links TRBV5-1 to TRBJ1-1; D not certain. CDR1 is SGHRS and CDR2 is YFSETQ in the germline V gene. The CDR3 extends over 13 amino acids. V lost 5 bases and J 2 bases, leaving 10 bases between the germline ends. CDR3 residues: CASSFLSNTEAFF. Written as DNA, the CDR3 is TGCGCCAGCAGTTTTCTTTCTAACACTGAAGCTTTCTTT.

DNA of the CDR3: TGTGCTACCAGCTTGTTGACTAGCGGGAGTGGGGATGAGCAGTTCTTC. Translating it yields CATSLLTSGSGDEQFF. The chain couples TRBV5-6 to TRBJ2-1, with 12 bases fitting TRBD2. This CDR3 comprises 16 residues. Germline CDR1 and CDR2: SGHDT and YYEEEE.

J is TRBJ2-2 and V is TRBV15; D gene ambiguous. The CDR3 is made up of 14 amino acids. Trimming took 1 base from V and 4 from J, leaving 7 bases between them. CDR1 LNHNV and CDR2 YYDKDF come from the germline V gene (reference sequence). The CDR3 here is CATSRGKGTGELFF. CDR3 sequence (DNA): TGTGCCACCAGCAGAGGGAAAGGCACCGGGGAGCTGTTTTTT.

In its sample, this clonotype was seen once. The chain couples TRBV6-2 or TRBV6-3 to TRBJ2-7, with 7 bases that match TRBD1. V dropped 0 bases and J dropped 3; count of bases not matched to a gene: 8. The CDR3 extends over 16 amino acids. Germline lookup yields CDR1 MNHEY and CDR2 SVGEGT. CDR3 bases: TGTGCCAGCAGTTACTCGCTCCTTAGACAGGGCTACGAGCAGTACGTC. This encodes CASSYSLLRQGYEQYV.

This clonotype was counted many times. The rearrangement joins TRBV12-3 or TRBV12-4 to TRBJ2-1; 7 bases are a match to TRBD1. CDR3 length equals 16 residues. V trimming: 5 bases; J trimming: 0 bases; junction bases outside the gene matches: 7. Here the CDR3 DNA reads TGTGCCAGCAGTCCGCGGACAGGAAGCTCCTACAATGAGCAGTTCTTC. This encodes CASSPRTGSSYNEQFF.

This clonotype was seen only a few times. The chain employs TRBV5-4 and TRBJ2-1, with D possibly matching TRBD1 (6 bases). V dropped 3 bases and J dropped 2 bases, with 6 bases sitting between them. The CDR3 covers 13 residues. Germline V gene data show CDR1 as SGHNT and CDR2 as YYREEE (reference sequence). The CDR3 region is CASSYRAYNEQFF. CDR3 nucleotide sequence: TGTGCCAGCAGCTACAGGGCCTACAATGAGCAGTTCTTC.

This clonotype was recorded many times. The CDR3 here is CASSTRWGYNEQFF. DNA for the CDR3: TGTGCCAGCAGCACAAGGTGGGGCTACAATGAGCAGTTCTTC. The chain uses TRBV7-8 and TRBJ2-1, with no clear D. The V and J ends lost 5 bases and 3 bases respectively, with 11 bases between them. The length of the CDR3 is 14 residues. Germline loops: CDR1 SGHVS, CDR2 FQNEAQ.

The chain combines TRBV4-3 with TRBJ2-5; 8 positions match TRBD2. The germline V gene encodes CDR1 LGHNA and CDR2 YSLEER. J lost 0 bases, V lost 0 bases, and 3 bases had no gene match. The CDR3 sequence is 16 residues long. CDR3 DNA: TGCGCCAGCAGCCAAGACCTAGCGGGCCACCAAGAGACCCAGTACTTC. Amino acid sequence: CASSQDLAGHQETQYF.

CDR3 coding DNA: TGTGCCAGCAGTTTATCGGGCCCCACAAGGGATACGCAGTATTTT. It yields the protein CASSLSGPTRDTQYF. The chain combines TRBV12-3 or TRBV12-4 with TRBJ2-3; no clear D gene. The CDR3 extends over 15 amino acids. V lost 2 bases, J lost 6 bases, and 15 bases lay in between.

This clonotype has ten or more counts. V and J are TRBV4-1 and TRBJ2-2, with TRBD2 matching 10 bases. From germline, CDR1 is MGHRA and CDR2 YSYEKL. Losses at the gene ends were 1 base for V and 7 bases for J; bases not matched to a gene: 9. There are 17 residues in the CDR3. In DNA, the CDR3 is TGCGCCAGCAGCCAAGTAGATATGGGACTAGCGAACGGGGAGCTGTTTTTT. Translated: CASSQVDMGLANGELFF.

The CDR3 bases are TGCGCCAGCAAGACTAGCGACGACACAGATACGCAGTATTTT. Its translation: CASKTSDDTDTQYF. The gene calls are TRBV5-1 and TRBJ2-3; 8 bases agree with TRBD2. V dropped 6 bases and J dropped 2; count of bases not matched to a gene: 5. Germline CDR1 reads SGHRS; CDR2 reads YFSETQ. The CDR3 sequence is 14 residues long.

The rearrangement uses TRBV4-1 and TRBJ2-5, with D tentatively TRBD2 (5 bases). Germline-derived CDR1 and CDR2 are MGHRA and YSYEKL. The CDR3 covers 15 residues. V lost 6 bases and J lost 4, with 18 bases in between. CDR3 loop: CASRADGLYGETQYF. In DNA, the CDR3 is TGCGCCAGCAGGGCAGACGGACTCTACGGAGAGACCCAGTACTTC.

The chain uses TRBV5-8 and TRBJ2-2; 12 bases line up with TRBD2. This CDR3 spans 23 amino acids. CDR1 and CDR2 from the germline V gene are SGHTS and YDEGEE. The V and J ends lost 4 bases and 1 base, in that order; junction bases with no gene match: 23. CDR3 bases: TGTGCCAGCAGCCCCAATACGAGATTCTATCCCCCGGGACTAGCGGGGAACACCGGGGAGCTGTTTTTT. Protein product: CASSPNTRFYPPGLAGNTGELFF.